This T cell receptor (beta chain) came from a study of metastatic and nonmetastatic thyroid tumors. This clone was recorded many times. MiXCR reprocessed the PCR reads for TCRdb. The sample yields 26,000 or so clones, 16% seen once. Germline V CDR1 and CDR2: MGHRA, YSYEKL. This CDR3 comprises 18 residues. The V and J ends lost 4 bases and 5 bases, in that order; junction bases with no gene match: 15. Thyroid surgery had not been preceded by any treatment in any patient. The sequenced sample consisted of blood. This clonotype was obtained from a male donor with papillary thyroid cancer or a benign thyroid nodule (not recorded which). Some clones in this sample may be carry-over from other donors' samples. The chain employs TRBV4-1 and TRBJ1-1; TRBD1 agrees at 11 bases. CDR3 sequence reads: CASSLPDGQGARGTEAFF. The CDR3 nucleotides are TGCGCCAGCAGCCTGCCCGACGGACAGGGGGCGAGGGGAACTGAAGCTTTCTTT.